This TCR beta chain was recorded in a study of lymphopenia after photon versus proton radiotherapy. Generated by immunoSEQ multiplex PCR, the TCRdb table keeps only in-frame clones and is missing some. The profile shows about 60,000 clones, approximately 84% of them singletons. This clonotype was obtained from a man aged 55 to 70 with pancreatic cancer. The sample in question was peripheral blood, obtained from a patient treated with proton-based radiotherapy.

CDR3 sequence reads: CASSYHGQGGGAFF. CDR3 sequence (DNA): TGTGCCAGCAGTTACCATGGACAGGGAGGGGGAGCTTTCTTT. The V and J genes are TRBV6-5 and TRBJ1-1, with 8 bases matching TRBD1. Trimming cost V 2 bases and J 10 bases; bases outside gene matches: 9. CDR3 size: 14 residues. Per germline, CDR1 MNHEY and CDR2 SVGAGI.